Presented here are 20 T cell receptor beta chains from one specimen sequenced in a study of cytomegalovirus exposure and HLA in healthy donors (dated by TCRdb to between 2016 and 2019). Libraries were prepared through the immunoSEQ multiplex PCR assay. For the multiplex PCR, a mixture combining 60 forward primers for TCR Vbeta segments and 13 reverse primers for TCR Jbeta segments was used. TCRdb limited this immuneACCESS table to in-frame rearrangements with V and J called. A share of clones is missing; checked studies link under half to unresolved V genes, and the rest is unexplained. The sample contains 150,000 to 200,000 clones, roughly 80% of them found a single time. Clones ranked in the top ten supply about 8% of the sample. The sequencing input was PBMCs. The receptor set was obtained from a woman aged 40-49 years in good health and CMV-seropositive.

CDR3 nucleotide sequence: TGTGCCAGCAGCCCGACCCCCCGAGGTCACAATGAGCAGTTCTTC. Translating gives CASSPTPRGHNEQFF. The V call is TRBV5-4, the J call TRBJ2-1; D not certain. The length of the CDR3 is 15 residues. Germline V lookup: CDR1 SGHNT, CDR2 YYREEE (reference sequence). V shed 4 bases and J shed 5 bases, with 16 bases lying between them.

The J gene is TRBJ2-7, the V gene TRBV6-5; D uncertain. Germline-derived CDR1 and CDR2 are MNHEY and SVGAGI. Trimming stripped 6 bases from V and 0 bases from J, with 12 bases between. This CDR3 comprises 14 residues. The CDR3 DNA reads TGTGCCAGCAGCCCCTCGGTTTTCTCCTACGAGCAGTACTTC. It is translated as CASSPSVFSYEQYF.

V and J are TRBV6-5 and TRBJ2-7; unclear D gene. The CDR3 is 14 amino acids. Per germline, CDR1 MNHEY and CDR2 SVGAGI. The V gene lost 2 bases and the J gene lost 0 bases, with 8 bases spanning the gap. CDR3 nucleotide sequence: TGTGCCAGCAGTTACAGAGAGAGCTCCTACGAGCAGTACTTC. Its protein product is CASSYRESSYEQYF.

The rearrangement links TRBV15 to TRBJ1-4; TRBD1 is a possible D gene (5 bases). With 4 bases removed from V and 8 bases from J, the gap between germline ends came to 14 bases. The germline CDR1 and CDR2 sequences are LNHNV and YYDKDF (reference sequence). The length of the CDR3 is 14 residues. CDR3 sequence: CATSIVRRGEKLFF. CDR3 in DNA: TGTGCCACCAGCATAGTCCGTCGGGGGGAAAAACTGTTTTTT.

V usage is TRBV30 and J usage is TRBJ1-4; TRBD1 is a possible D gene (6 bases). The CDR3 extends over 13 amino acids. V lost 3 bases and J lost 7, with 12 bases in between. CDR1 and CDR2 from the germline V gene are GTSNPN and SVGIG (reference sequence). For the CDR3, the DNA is TGTGCCTGGAGCCTTACAGGGATTGAAAAACTGTTTTTT. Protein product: CAWSLTGIEKLFF.

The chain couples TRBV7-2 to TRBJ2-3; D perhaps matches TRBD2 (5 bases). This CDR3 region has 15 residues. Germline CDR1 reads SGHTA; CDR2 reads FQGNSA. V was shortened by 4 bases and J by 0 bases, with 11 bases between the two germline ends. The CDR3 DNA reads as TGTGCCAGCAGCTCTAGCTTCCTAAGCACAGATACGCAGTATTTT. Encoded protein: CASSSSFLSTDTQYF.

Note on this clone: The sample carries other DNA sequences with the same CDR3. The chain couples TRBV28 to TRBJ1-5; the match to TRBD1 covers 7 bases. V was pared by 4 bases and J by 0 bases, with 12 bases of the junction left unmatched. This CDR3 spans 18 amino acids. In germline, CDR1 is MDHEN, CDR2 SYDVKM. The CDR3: CASSSDRQGSYSNQPQHF. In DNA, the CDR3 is TGTGCCAGCAGTTCCGACCGACAGGGCTCATATAGCAATCAGCCCCAGCATTTT.

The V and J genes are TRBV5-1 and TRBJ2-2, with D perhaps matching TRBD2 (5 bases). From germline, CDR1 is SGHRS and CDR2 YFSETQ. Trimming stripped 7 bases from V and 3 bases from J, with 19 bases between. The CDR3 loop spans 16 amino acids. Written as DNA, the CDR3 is TGCGCCAGCGGAATGACTCCGAGGGTGGACACCGGGGAGCTGTTTTTT. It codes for CASGMTPRVDTGELFF.

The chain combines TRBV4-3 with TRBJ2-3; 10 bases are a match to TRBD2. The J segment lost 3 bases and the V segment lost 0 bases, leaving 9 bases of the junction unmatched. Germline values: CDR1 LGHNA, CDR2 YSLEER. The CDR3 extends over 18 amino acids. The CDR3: CASSQEAFEAGGTDTQYF. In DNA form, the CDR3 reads TGCGCCAGCAGCCAAGAGGCCTTCGAAGCGGGAGGGACAGATACGCAGTATTTT.

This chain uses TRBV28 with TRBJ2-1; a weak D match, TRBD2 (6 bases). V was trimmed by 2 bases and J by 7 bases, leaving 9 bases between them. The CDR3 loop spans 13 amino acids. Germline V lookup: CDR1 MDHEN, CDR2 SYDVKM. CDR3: CASSLASVNEQFF. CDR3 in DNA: TGTGCCAGCAGTTTAGCTAGCGTTAATGAGCAGTTCTTC.

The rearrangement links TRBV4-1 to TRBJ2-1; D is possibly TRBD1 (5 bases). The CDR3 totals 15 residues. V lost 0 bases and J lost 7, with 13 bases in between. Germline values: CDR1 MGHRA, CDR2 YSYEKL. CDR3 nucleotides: TGCGCCAGCAGCCAAGAAGGCAGGGTCACGAATGAGCAGTTCTTC. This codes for CASSQEGRVTNEQFF.

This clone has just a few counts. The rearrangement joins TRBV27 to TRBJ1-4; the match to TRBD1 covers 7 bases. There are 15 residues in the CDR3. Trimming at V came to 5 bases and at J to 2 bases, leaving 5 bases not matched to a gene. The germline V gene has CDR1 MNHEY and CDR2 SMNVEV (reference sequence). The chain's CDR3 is CASSPGGSTNEKLFF. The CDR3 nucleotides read TGTGCCAGCAGTCCAGGGGGTTCCACTAATGAAAAACTGTTTTTT. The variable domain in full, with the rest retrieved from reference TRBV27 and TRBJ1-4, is EAQVTQNPRYLITVTGKKLTVTCSQNMNHEYMSWYRQDPGLGLRQIYYSMNVEVTDKGDVPEGYKVSRKEKRNFPLILESPSPNQTSLYFCASSPGGSTNEKLFFGSGTQLSVL.

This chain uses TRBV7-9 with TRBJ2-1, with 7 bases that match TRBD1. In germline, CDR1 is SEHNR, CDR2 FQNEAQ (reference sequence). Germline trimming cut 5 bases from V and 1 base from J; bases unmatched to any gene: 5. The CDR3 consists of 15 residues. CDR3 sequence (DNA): TGTGCCAGCAGCCAAGGGGGCTTTTCCTACAATGAGCAGTTCTTC. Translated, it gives CASSQGGFSYNEQFF.

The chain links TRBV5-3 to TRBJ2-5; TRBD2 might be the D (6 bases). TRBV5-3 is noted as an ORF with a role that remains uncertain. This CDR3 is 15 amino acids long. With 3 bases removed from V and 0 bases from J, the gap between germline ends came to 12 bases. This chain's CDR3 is CARSYPGTDQETQYF. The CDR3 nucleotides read TGTGCCAGAAGCTACCCGGGGACTGACCAAGAGACCCAGTACTTC.

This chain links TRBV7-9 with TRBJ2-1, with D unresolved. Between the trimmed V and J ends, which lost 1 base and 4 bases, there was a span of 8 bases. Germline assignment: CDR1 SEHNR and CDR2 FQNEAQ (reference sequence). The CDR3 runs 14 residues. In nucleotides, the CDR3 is TGTGCCAGCAGCTTAGGGAGCAAATACAATGAGCAGTTCTTC. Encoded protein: CASSLGSKYNEQFF.

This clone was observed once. CDR3 bases: TGTGCCATCCAATCCCAGGGTGATCAGCCCCAGCATTTT. It translates to CAIQSQGDQPQHF. The chain combines TRBV10-3 with TRBJ1-5; TRBD1 is a possible D gene (5 bases). Trimming left V 8 bases short and J 5 bases short, with 13 bases between. Germline CDR1 and CDR2: ENHRY and SYGVKD. This CDR3 has 13 amino acids.

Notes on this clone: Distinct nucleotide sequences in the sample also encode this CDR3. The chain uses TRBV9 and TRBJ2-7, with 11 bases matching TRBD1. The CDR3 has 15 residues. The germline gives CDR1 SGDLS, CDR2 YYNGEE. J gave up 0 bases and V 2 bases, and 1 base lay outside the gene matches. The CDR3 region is CASSVGQGVSYEQYF. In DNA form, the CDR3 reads TGTGCCAGCAGCGTGGGACAGGGGGTCTCCTACGAGCAGTACTTC.

The CDR3 sequence is CASSLSLNTEAFF. Here the CDR3 DNA reads TGTGCCAGCAGCCTCAGTCTGAACACTGAAGCTTTCTTT. J is TRBJ1-1 and V is TRBV5-4; no definite D call. This CDR3 has 13 amino acids. V was trimmed by 4 bases and J by 0 bases, leaving 7 bases between them. Per germline, CDR1 SGHNT and CDR2 YYREEE (reference sequence).

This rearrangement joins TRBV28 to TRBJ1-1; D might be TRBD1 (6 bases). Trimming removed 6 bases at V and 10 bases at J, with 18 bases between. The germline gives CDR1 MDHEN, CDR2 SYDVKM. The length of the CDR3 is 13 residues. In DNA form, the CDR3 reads TGTGCCAGCAGATCCCCGGGGGGCGGTGGAGCTTTCTTT. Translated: CASRSPGGGGAFF. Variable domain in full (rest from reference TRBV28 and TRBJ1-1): DVKVTQSSRYLVKRTGEKVFLECVQDMDHENMFWYRQDPGLGLRLIYFSYDVKMKEKGDIPEGYSVSREKKERFSLILESASTNQTSMYLCASRSPGGGGAFFGQGTRLTVV.

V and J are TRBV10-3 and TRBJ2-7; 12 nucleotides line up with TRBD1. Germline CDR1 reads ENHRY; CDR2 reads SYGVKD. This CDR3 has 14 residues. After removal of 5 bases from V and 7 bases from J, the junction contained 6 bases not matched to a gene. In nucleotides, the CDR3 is TGTGCCATCAGTATGGGACAGGGGGCGGAAGAGCAGTACTTC. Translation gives CAISMGQGAEEQYF.